The 16 T cell receptor beta chains reported below all come from one sample, sequenced in a study of T cells in Graves' hyperthyroidism and ophthalmopathy. RNA transcripts provided the source from which TCR beta CDR3 regions were amplified. With the HTBI primer set, the TCR CDR3 went through a first round of RT-PCR. Via MiXCR, TCRdb re-called the multiplex PCR reads, giving one row per CDR3 protein. The data hold hundreds of thousands of distinct CDR3 sequences, with 35% observed a single time. What was sequenced was blood. The receptor set was obtained from a woman between 40 and 55 years old with Graves' hyperthyroidism.

This clonotype has just a few counts. The chain joins TRBV6-5 to TRBJ1-5, with 8 bases identical to TRBD1. The CDR3 has 15 amino acids. Germline V gene sequence: CDR1 MNHEY, CDR2 SVGAGI. The V and J ends lost 6 bases and 5 bases, in that order; junction bases with no gene match: 9. The CDR3 loop is CASRPIGQGYQPQHF. In DNA, the CDR3 is TGTGCCAGCAGGCCCATCGGACAGGGATATCAGCCCCAGCATTTT.

The chain has TRBV19 and TRBJ1-6; D not certain. CDR1 is LNHDA, CDR2 SQIVND, per germline (reference sequence). V was clipped by 2 bases and J by 7 bases, with 9 bases between them. The CDR3 is 14 residues long. CDR3 in amino acids: CASSIRGANSPLHF. The CDR3 nucleotides read TGTGCCAGTAGTATACGGGGAGCCAATTCACCCCTCCACTTT.

This clonotype was observed a handful of times. CDR3 residues: CASSQLGQGALKTQYF. The DNA of the CDR3 is TGTGCCAGCAGCCAACTAGGACAGGGGGCGTTGAAGACCCAGTACTTC. The chain uses TRBV4-2 and TRBJ2-5; TRBD1 matches at 11 bases. CDR1 and CDR2 from the germline V gene are LGHNA and YNFKEQ. This CDR3 has 16 amino acids. Trimming removed 2 bases from V and 6 bases from J; junction bases left unmatched: 8.

The chain combines TRBV24-1 with TRBJ1-5, with D perhaps TRBD1 (6 bases). The length of the CDR3 is 15 residues. Germline values: CDR1 KGHDR, CDR2 SFDVKD. Trimming left V 11 bases short and J 1 base short, with 17 bases between. The CDR3 bases are TGTGCCAGCACCCCGGGGGGGCCGAGCAATCAGCCCCAGCATTTT. It specifies CASTPGGPSNQPQHF.

This clonotype was recorded many times. This rearrangement joins TRBV29-1 to TRBJ2-7; 11 bases are shared with TRBD1. The CDR3 runs 15 residues. The V gene end was trimmed by 6 bases and the J gene end by 1 base; junction bases not matched to a gene: 8. In germline, CDR1 is SQVTM, CDR2 ANQGSEA. The CDR3 loop is CSVSGGQGASYEQYF. The CDR3, as DNA: TGCAGCGTGAGTGGCGGACAGGGGGCTTCCTACGAGCAGTACTTC.

This clonotype turned up a few times. The J gene is TRBJ2-7, the V gene TRBV19; D unresolved. Between the trimmed V and J ends, which lost 5 bases and 2 bases, there was a span of 10 bases. There are 13 residues in the CDR3. Germline assignment: CDR1 LNHDA and CDR2 SQIVND (reference sequence). This CDR3 reads CASSAKSTYEQYF. The CDR3 bases are TGTGCCAGTAGTGCAAAATCTACCTACGAGCAGTACTTC.

The chain uses TRBV6-1 and TRBJ1-1; D is ambiguous. Per germline, CDR1 MNHNS and CDR2 SASEGT. Trimming left V 1 base short and J 4 bases short, with 13 bases between. The CDR3 is 15 amino acids. This CDR3 reads CASSEGRARGTEAFF. CDR3 nucleotides: TGTGCCAGCAGTGAAGGCCGGGCTCGGGGCACTGAAGCTTTCTTT.

At least ten counts were recorded for this clonotype. The rearrangement uses TRBV2 and TRBJ1-1; weak D call: TRBD1 (5 bases). V was clipped by 6 bases and J by 6 bases, with 17 bases between them. The CDR3 length is 14 residues. CDR1 is SNHLY and CDR2 is FYNNEI in the germline V gene. In DNA, the CDR3 is TGTGCCAGCAGCCTTGGAGGGGCGAAGTCTGAAGCTTTCTTT. Translated, it gives CASSLGGAKSEAFF.

A single count supports this clonotype. Being one base from a much bigger clone, this may be a read error. The chain couples TRBV19 to TRBJ2-5; 13 bases are a match to TRBD2. Germline values: CDR1 LNHDA, CDR2 SQIVND (reference sequence). Trimming removed 6 bases from V and 3 bases from J; junction bases left unmatched: 4. This CDR3 has 15 residues. CDR3 sequence reads: CASRTGTSGEETQYF. For the CDR3, the DNA is TGTGCCAGTAGAACAGGGACTAGCGGGGAAGAGACCCAGTACTTC.

The rearrangement joins TRBV7-9 to TRBJ2-5; the D gene is possibly TRBD1 (5 bases). V was pared by 1 base and J by 9 bases, with 12 bases between. The CDR3 is 13 amino acids. Germline CDR1 is SEHNR and CDR2 is FQNEAQ (reference sequence). The CDR3 loop is CASSLGQGQPQYF. The CDR3, as DNA: TGTGCCAGCAGCTTAGGGCAGGGCCAGCCCCAGTACTTC.

This clonotype occurred many times. The CDR3 DNA is TGTGCCAGCAGTGAACCCTGGAGCGGGACGAAACAAGAGACCCAGTACTTC. Protein sequence: CASSEPWSGTKQETQYF. The genes are TRBV6-1 and TRBJ2-5; 7 bases fit TRBD2. V gave up 2 bases and J gave up 2 bases; unmatched junction bases: 11. CDR1 is MNHNS and CDR2 is SASEGT in the germline V gene. The CDR3 runs to 17 residues.

With respect to this clonotype: A much bigger clone sits one base away, suggesting this may be a read error. The V gene is TRBV11-3, the J gene TRBJ1-6; D is ambiguous. CDR3 length: 13 amino acids. Germline CDR1 is SGHNT and CDR2 is YENEEA. Between the trimmed V and J ends, which lost 4 bases and 9 bases, there was a span of 10 bases. The CDR3 protein is CASSSGSFSPLHF. In nucleotides, the CDR3 is TGTGCCAGCAGCTCGGGCAGTTTTTCACCCCTCCACTTT.

The V call is TRBV7-2, the J call TRBJ2-2, with 9 nucleotides matching TRBD2. V shed 4 bases, J shed 4 bases, and the junction held 10 bases outside the gene matches. The V gene's germline CDR1 is SGHTA and CDR2 FQGNSA. This CDR3 contains 17 residues. The DNA for the CDR3 is TGTGCCAGCAGCTCGAGACTGGCGGGACTAGCCACCGGGGAGCTGTTTTTT. Amino acids: CASSSRLAGLATGELFF.

CDR3 DNA: TGCAGTGCTGACGGAGGACGAACCACAGATACGCAGTATTTT. Protein: CSADGGRTTDTQYF. The V and J genes are TRBV20-1 and TRBJ2-3; a weak D match, TRBD2 (5 bases). The V end lost 5 bases, the J end lost 2 bases, and 14 bases lay between the germline ends. Germline lookup yields CDR1 DFQATT and CDR2 SNEGSKA (reference sequence). CDR3 length equals 14 residues.

The chain uses TRBV4-1 and TRBJ1-4; D might be TRBD1 (5 bases). The CDR3 spans 18 residues. V dropped 0 bases and J dropped 5 bases, with 19 bases sitting between them. From germline, CDR1 is MGHRA and CDR2 YSYEKL. CDR3 in amino acids: CASSQDISYGRENEKLFF. CDR3 nucleotides: TGCGCCAGCAGCCAAGATATCTCGTACGGCAGGGAGAATGAAAAACTGTTTTTT.

This clonotype has ten or more counts. The chain joins TRBV20-1 to TRBJ1-1; D is uncertain. Germline V lookup: CDR1 DFQATT, CDR2 SNEGSKA (reference sequence). Deletions cut 4 bases from V and 0 bases from J, with 3 bases between. This CDR3 is built from 11 residues. The CDR3 is CSATVNTEAFF. In DNA form, the CDR3 reads TGCAGTGCTACGGTGAACACTGAAGCTTTCTTT.